Below, 8 T cell receptor beta chains from the same sample are listed, as sequenced in a study of T cell responses to AZD1222 COVID-19 vaccine. Some clones are missing from TCRdb's copy, which holds only in-frame ones; the method was immunoSEQ multiplex PCR. The sample has 160,000 or so clones, around 90% seen once; the top ten hold around 0.98%. Source: peripheral blood, taken 28 days after the second AZD1222 dose. Receptor source: an adult who received the AZD1222 COVID-19 vaccine.

The chain recombines TRBV7-9 with TRBJ2-7; 9 nucleotides match TRBD1. The V gene's germline CDR1 is SEHNR and CDR2 FQNEAQ (reference sequence). Trimming removed 1 base from V and 5 bases from J; junction bases left unmatched: 6. The CDR3 consists of 15 residues. The CDR3 is CASSLVYRGRNEQYF. DNA for the CDR3: TGTGCCAGCAGCTTAGTCTACAGGGGGCGGAACGAGCAGTACTTC.

V is TRBV6-5 and J is TRBJ1-1; 7 positions match TRBD1. Germline assignment: CDR1 MNHEY and CDR2 SVGAGI. The CDR3 runs to 14 residues. V was pared by 7 bases and J by 4 bases, with 9 bases of the junction left unmatched. The CDR3 sequence: CASTQHYRGTEAFF. The CDR3 coding sequence is TGTGCCAGCACCCAACATTACAGGGGCACTGAAGCTTTCTTT.

The V and J genes are TRBV6-1 and TRBJ1-6; D not certain. CDR1 is MNHNS and CDR2 is SASEGT in the germline V gene. The V end was cut by 3 bases, the J end by 10 bases, with 16 bases between. The CDR3 covers 15 residues. The CDR3 here is CASSERWGSGSPLHF. The CDR3 region has the DNA TGTGCCAGCAGTGAGAGGTGGGGATCCGGCTCACCCCTCCACTTT.

This clone was detected only a few times. This chain uses TRBV19 with TRBJ1-2; TRBD1 agrees at 7 bases. The ends lost 5 bases at V and 6 bases at J; junction bases unmatched: 9. This CDR3 spans 14 amino acids. Germline lookup yields CDR1 LNHDA and CDR2 SQIVND (reference sequence). Here the CDR3 DNA reads TGTGCCAGTAGTGCCCGACAGGGTGAGGATGGCTACACCTTC. Its translation is CASSARQGEDGYTF.

Here the CDR3 reads CASSGTGAAEAFF. DNA of the CDR3: TGTGCCAGCTCCGGGACGGGAGCCGCTGAAGCTTTCTTT. V usage is TRBV2 and J usage is TRBJ1-1; a possible D gene is TRBD1 (5 bases). Trimming pared 8 bases from V and 6 bases from J, leaving 16 bases between. The CDR3 consists of 13 residues. Germline CDR1 and CDR2: SNHLY and FYNNEI.

The chain couples TRBV9 to TRBJ1-6, with TRBD1 identical over 7 bases. The J segment lost 7 bases and the V segment lost 4 bases, leaving 8 bases of the junction unmatched. The CDR3 is 15 amino acids. CDR1 is SGDLS and CDR2 is YYNGEE in the germline V gene. CDR3 loop: CASSPHDRANSPLHF. The CDR3 nucleotides are TGTGCCAGCAGCCCCCACGACAGGGCAAATTCACCCCTCCACTTT.

The rearrangement links TRBV6-5 to TRBJ1-1; D possibly corresponds to TRBD1 (6 bases). V was pared by 7 bases and J by 3 bases, with 15 bases between. The germline CDR1 and CDR2 sequences are MNHEY and SVGAGI. CDR3 length: 14 amino acids. CDR3 DNA sequence: TGTGCCAGCACCGGACAGCCGGAGCACACTGAAGCTTTCTTT. Translated: CASTGQPEHTEAFF.

The V and J genes are TRBV3-1 (or the pseudogene TRBV3-2) and TRBJ1-2; no clear D gene. This CDR3 has 15 residues. The ends were cut back, 1 base at V and 7 bases at J, with 16 bases in the middle. Germline V gene lookup returns CDR1 LGHDT and CDR2 YNNKEL (reference sequence). CDR3 sequence: CASSQVLGSSGGYTF. CDR3 nucleotides: TGTGCCAGCAGCCAAGTGTTAGGGAGTTCGGGTGGCTACACCTTC.